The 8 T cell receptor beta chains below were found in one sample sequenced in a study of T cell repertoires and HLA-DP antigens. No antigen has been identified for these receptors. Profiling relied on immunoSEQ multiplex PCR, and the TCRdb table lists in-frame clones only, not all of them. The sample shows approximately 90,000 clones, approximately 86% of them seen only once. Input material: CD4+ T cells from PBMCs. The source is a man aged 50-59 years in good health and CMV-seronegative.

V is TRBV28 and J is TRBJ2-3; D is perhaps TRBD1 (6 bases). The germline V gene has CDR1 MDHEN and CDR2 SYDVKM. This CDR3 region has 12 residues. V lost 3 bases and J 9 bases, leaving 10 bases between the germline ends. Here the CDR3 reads CASSFPTGTQYF. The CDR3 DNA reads TGTGCCAGCAGTTTTCCTACAGGGACGCAGTATTTT. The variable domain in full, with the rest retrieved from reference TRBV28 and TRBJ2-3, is DVKVTQSSRYLVKRTGEKVFLECVQDMDHENMFWYRQDPGLGLRLIYFSYDVKMKEKGDIPEGYSVSREKKERFSLILESASTNQTSMYLCASSFPTGTQYFGPGTRLTVL.

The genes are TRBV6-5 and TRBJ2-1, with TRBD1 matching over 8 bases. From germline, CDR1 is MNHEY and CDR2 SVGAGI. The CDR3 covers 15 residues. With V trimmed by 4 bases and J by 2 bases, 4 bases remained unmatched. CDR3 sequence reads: CASSSQGGAYNEQFF. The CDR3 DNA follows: TGTGCCAGCAGTTCACAGGGGGGAGCCTACAATGAGCAGTTCTTC.

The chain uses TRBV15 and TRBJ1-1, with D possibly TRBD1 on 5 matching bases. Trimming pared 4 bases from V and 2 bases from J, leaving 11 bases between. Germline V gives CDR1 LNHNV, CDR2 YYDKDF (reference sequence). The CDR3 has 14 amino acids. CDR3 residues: CATSKGRVNTEAFF. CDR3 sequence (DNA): TGTGCCACCAGCAAAGGCAGGGTCAACACTGAAGCTTTCTTT.

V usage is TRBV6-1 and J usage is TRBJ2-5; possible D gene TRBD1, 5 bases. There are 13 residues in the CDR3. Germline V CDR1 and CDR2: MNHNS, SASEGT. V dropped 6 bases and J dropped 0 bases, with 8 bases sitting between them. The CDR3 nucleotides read TGTGCCAGCAGGGACATCCACCAAGAGACCCAGTACTTC. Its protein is CASRDIHQETQYF.

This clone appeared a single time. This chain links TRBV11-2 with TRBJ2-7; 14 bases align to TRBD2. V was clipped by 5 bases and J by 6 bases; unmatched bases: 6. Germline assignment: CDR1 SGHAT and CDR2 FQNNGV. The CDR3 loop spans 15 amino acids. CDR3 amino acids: CASSTRLAGGPEQYF. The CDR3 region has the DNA TGTGCCAGCAGCACCCGACTAGCGGGAGGGCCCGAGCAGTACTTC.

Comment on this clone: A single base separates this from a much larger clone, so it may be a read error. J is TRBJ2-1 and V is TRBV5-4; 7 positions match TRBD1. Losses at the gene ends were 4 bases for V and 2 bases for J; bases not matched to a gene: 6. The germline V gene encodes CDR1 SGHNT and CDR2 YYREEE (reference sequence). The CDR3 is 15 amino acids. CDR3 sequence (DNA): TGTGCCAGCAGCCACGGACAGGAGGCCTACAATGAGCAGTTCTTC. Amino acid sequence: CASSHGQEAYNEQFF.

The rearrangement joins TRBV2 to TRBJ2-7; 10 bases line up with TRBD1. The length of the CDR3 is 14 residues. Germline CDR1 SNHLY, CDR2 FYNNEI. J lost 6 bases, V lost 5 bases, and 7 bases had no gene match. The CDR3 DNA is TGTGCCAGCAGTAGGGACAGGGGCCTTGCCGAGCAGTACTTC. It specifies CASSRDRGLAEQYF.

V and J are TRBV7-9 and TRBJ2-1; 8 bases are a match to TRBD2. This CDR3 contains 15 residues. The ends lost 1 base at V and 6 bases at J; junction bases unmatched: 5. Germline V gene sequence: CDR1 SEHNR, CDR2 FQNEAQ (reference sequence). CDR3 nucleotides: TGTGCCAGCAGCTTAGGCGATAGCGGGACCAATGAGCAGTTCTTC. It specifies CASSLGDSGTNEQFF.